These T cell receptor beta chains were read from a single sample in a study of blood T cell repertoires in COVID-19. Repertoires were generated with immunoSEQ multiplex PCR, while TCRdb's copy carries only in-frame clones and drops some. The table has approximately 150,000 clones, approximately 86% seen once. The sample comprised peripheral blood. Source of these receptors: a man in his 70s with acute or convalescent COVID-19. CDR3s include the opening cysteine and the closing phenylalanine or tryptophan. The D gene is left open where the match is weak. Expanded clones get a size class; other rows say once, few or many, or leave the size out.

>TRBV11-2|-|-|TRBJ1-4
TGTGCCAGCAGCTTATCGACTAATGAAAAACTGTTTTTT
CASSLSTNEKLFF
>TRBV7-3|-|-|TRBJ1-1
TGTGCCAGCAGCTTGAACAGATACACTGAAGCTTTCTTT
CASSLNRYTEAFF
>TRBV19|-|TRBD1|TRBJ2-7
TGTGCCAGTAGAGGGACAGGGGACCACGAGCAGTACTTC
CASRGTGDHEQYF
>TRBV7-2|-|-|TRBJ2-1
TGTGCCAGCAGCTTAGGGCAGGGGGGCGGCAATGAGCAGTTCTTC
CASSLGQGGGNEQFF
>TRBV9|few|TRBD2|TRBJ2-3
TGTGCCAGCAGCGTAGGTGGGAGGGCCAACACAGATACGCAGTATTTT
CASSVGGRANTDTQYF
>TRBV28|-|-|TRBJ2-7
TGTGCCAGCAGCGGAACAGGGTGGTACGAGCAGTACTTC
CASSGTGWYEQYF
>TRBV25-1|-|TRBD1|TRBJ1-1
TGTGCCAGCAGTACCGGGACAGGGTACGGCACTGAAGCTTTCTTT
CASSTGTGYGTEAFF
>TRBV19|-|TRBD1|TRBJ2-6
TGTGCCAGTAGCAAACCGGGACAGGGCGTTACCGGGGCCAACGTCCTGACTTTC
CASSKPGQGVTGANVLTF
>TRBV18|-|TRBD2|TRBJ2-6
TGTGCCAGCTCACCCCGGGGAGGGACTGTACTAGCGGAAAGCTCTGGGGCCAACGTCCTGACTTTC
CASSPRGGTVLAESSGANVLTF
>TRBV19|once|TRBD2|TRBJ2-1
TGTGCCAGTAGTCTAAGACTAGCGGGGATAAGGAATGAGCAGTTCTTC
CASSLRLAGIRNEQFF
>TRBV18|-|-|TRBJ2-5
TGTGCCAGCTCACCCGGGACTCAAGAGACCCAGTACTTC
CASSPGTQETQYF
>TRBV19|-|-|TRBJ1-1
TGTGCCAGTAGTCCCAGGGGAGTGCCAGGCACTGAAGCTTTCTTT
CASSPRGVPGTEAFF
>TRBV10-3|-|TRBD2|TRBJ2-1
TGTGCCATCAGTAGTAGCGGGAGGGATAACAATGAGCAGTTCTTC
CAISSSGRDNNEQFF
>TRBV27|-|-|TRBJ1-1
TGTGCCAGCAGTAAAAACAGCATGAACACTGAAGCTTTCTTT
CASSKNSMNTEAFF
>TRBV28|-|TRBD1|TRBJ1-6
TGTGCCATCGGGACAGGGGTGAATTCACCCCTCCACTTT
CAIGTGVNSPLHF
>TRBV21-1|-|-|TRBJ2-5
TGTGCCAGCAACAGGACCGCCAGGGGGTCAGAGACCCAGTACTTC
CASNRTARGSETQYF
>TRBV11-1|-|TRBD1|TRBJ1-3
TGTGCCAGCAGCATGACAGGGTCTGGAAACACCATATATTTT
CASSMTGSGNTIYF
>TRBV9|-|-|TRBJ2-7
TGTGCCAGCAGCGTAGGTTTAAGGGCCAGGGACTACGAGCAGTACTTC
CASSVGLRARDYEQYF
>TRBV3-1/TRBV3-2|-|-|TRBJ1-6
TGTGCCAGCAGCCAAAATAAAAAACAGGGATCCTATAATTCACCCCTCCACTTT
CASSQNKKQGSYNSPLHF
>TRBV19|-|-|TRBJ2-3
TGTGCCAGTGGTGGGCATGATCCGTCGAACACGCATACGCAGTATTTT
CASGGHDPSNTHTQYF
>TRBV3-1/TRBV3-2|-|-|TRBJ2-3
TGTGCCAGCAGCCAAGAAAGCGGTCCCACAGATACGCAGTATTTT
CASSQESGPTDTQYF
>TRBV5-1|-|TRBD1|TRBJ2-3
TGCGCCAGCAGCCGTGACAGGGAGAGTACGCAGTATTTT
CASSRDRESTQYF
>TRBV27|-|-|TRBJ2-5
TGTGCCAGCAGTTTGTTGGCTGGTGAGACCCAGTACTTC
CASSLLAGETQYF
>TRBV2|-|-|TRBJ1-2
TGTGCCAGCAGTGATTTCGCGGTCGGGGTCTATGGCTACACCTTC
CASSDFAVGVYGYTF
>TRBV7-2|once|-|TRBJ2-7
TGTGCCAGCAGCTTAGCCTGGCAGTCTGACGAGCAGTACTTC
CASSLAWQSDEQYF
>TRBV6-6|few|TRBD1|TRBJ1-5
TGTGCCAGCAGTCCGCCGACAGGGGATAGCAATCAGCCCCAGCATTTT
CASSPPTGDSNQPQHF
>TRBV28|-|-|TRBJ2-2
TGTGCCAGCAAGACTGGCGCGGACACCGGGGAGCTGTTTTTT
CASKTGADTGELFF
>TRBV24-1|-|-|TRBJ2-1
TGTGCCACCAGTGAATCTGGTGCAGGGAGGTACAATGAGCAGTTCTTC
CATSESGAGRYNEQFF
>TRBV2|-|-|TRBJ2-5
TGTGCCAGCAAAGGCCCGGAGGGGGAGACCCAGTACTTC
CASKGPEGETQYF
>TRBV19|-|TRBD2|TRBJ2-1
TGTGCCAGTAGTAGCGGGAGTAGCGGGAGCGAGGAGCAGTTCTTC
CASSSGSSGSEEQFF
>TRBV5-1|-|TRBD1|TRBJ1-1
TGCGCCAGCAGCCCTGGGGGAGGGACAGGGAACACTGAAGCTTTCTTT
CASSPGGGTGNTEAFF
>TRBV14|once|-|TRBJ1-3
TGTGCCAGCAGCCAAGATCCGGCAGGTTCTGGAAACACCATATATTTT
CASSQDPAGSGNTIYF
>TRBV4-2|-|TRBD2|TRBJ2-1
TGTGCCAGCAGCCCAACGTCGGTTAGCGGGAGATCCTACAATGAGCAGTTCTTC
CASSPTSVSGRSYNEQFF
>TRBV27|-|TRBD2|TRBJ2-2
TGTGCCAGCAGTTGGGGACTAGCGGGAGGGCCAGACGGGGAGCTGTTTTTT
CASSWGLAGGPDGELFF
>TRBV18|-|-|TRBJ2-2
TGTGCCAGCTCACCACTTGACAGAGACACCGGGGAGCTGTTTTTT
CASSPLDRDTGELFF
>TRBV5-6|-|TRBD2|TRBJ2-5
TGTGCCAGCTTAGAGCGGGAGGGAGAGACCCAGTACTTC
CASLEREGETQYF
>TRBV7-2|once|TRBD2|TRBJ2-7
TGTGCCAGCAGCGATAGGACTAGCGGGATAATCCACGAGCAGTACTTC
CASSDRTSGIIHEQYF
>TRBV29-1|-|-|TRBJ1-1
TGCAGCGTCCCCGGACAGTTCTTT
CSVPGQFF
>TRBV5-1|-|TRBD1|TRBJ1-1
TGCGCCAGCAGCGAACCGGGACAGGGTCACTCTGAAGCTTTCTTT
CASSEPGQGHSEAFF
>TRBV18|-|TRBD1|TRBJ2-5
TGTGCCAGCTCACGGGACAGGGGGGAGACCCAGTACTTC
CASSRDRGETQYF